The 21 T cell receptor beta chains given below trace back to one sample, sequenced in a study of Ad26.COV2.S vaccination and SARS-CoV-2 variants. Some clones are missing from TCRdb's copy, which holds only in-frame ones; the method was immunoSEQ multiplex PCR. In the table there are 440,000 or so clones, less than 95% of which are singletons. Treatment in this sample: approximately 18 received Ad26.COV2.S at low or high dose, single or two shots; 5 received placebo; per-sample allocation not given. Sampling occurred on day 63 after the first vaccine or placebo injection. The sequenced sample was peripheral blood, obtained in a trial of Ad26.COV2.S vaccine versus placebo. Receptors originate from a person aged 18-65 years who received the Ad26.COV2.S COVID-19 vaccine or a placebo.

The CDR3: CASSSFPSSYNEQFF. CDR3 sequence (DNA): TGTGCCAGCAGTTCCTTCCCTAGCTCCTACAATGAGCAGTTCTTC. The chain links TRBV6-2 or TRBV6-3 to TRBJ2-1, with no clear D. Germline CDR1 and CDR2: MNHEY and SVGEGT. The V and J ends lost 4 bases and 0 bases respectively, with 10 bases between them. The CDR3 runs 15 residues.

The chain is built from TRBV27 and TRBJ2-5; D is perhaps TRBD2 (6 bases). CDR1 is MNHEY and CDR2 is SMNVEV in the germline V gene (reference sequence). Trimming removed 5 bases from V and 1 base from J, with 14 bases in between. The CDR3 has 15 residues. The CDR3 here is CASSPTWTTQETQYF. The CDR3 DNA reads TGTGCCAGCAGTCCCACATGGACTACCCAAGAGACCCAGTACTTC.

This clone was observed a handful of times. The chain combines TRBV28 with TRBJ2-3, with TRBD2 matching over 9 bases. J was trimmed by 5 bases and V by 3 bases; bases with no gene match: 6. Germline lookup yields CDR1 MDHEN and CDR2 SYDVKM. CDR3 length equals 15 residues. This CDR3 is CASSFGLAGKDTQYF. Written as DNA, the CDR3 is TGTGCCAGCAGTTTCGGGCTAGCGGGAAAAGATACGCAGTATTTT.

This clone was observed a handful of times. This chain links TRBV6-5 with TRBJ2-7; weak D call: TRBD2 (6 bases). This CDR3 is built from 13 residues. The germline V gene has CDR1 MNHEY and CDR2 SVGAGI. The V end was cut by 0 bases, the J end by 7 bases, with 10 bases between. The CDR3: CASSYSSSAEQYF. CDR3 bases: TGTGCCAGCAGTTACTCTTCTAGCGCTGAGCAGTACTTC.

The chain joins TRBV11-2 to TRBJ2-4, with 7 positions matching TRBD2. The V and J ends lost 5 bases and 0 bases, in that order; junction bases with no gene match: 16. CDR1 is SGHAT, CDR2 FQNNGV, per germline. The CDR3 is made up of 19 amino acids. The CDR3 reads CASSLHAGRADIAKNIQYF. The CDR3 region has the DNA TGTGCCAGCAGCCTCCACGCAGGGAGGGCCGACATAGCCAAAAACATTCAGTACTTC. Together with reference TRBV11-2 and TRBJ2-4, the CDR3 gives the full variable domain: EAGVAQSPRYKIIEKRQSVAFWCNPISGHATLYWYQQILGQGPKLLIQFQNNGVVDDSQLPKDRFSAERLKGVDSTLKIQPAKLEDSAVYLCASSLHAGRADIAKNIQYFGAGTRLSVL.

The genes are TRBV2 and TRBJ2-2; D not certain. Germline CDR1 reads SNHLY; CDR2 reads FYNNEI. The CDR3 is 15 amino acids. V was cut by 7 bases and J by 0 bases, with 12 bases left in between. The CDR3 reads CASTAGPPNTGELFF. The CDR3 coding sequence is TGTGCCAGCACGGCCGGGCCACCGAACACCGGGGAGCTGTTTTTT.

The V and J genes are TRBV28 and TRBJ2-3; tentative D call: TRBD1 (5 bases). The CDR3 is 14 amino acids. Trimming removed 2 bases at V and 6 bases at J, with 12 bases between. Germline CDR1 is MDHEN and CDR2 is SYDVKM. CDR3 loop: CASSLVGRADTQYF. Here the CDR3 DNA reads TGTGCCAGCAGTTTAGTGGGGCGTGCGGATACGCAGTATTTT.

As to this clone: Other nucleotide sequences from this sample produce the same CDR3. V is TRBV27 and J is TRBJ2-2, with D perhaps assigned TRBD1 or TRBD2 (5 bases each). CDR3 length equals 13 residues. Trimming took 2 bases from V and 4 from J, leaving 5 bases between them. Germline lookup yields CDR1 MNHEY and CDR2 SMNVEV (reference sequence). This CDR3 reads CASSLGGTGELFF. CDR3 nucleotides: TGTGCCAGCAGTTTAGGGGGCACCGGGGAGCTGTTTTTT.

V usage is TRBV11-2 and J usage is TRBJ1-5; TRBD1 might be the D (6 bases). The V and J ends lost 3 bases and 6 bases respectively, with 12 bases between them. The CDR3 totals 14 residues. Germline lookup yields CDR1 SGHAT and CDR2 FQNNGV. CDR3 sequence: CASSFSGAGQPQHF. The CDR3 DNA follows: TGTGCCAGCAGCTTCTCAGGGGCGGGTCAGCCCCAGCATTTT.

This clone was detected once. This chain uses TRBV23-1 with TRBJ2-5; D is unresolved. TRBV23-1 is placed among ORFs of uncertain function. The V end was cut by 7 bases, the J end by 3 bases, with 12 bases between. The length of the CDR3 is 13 residues. The CDR3 loop is CASNPCPKETQYF. The CDR3 DNA is TGCGCCAGCAATCCTTGTCCGAAAGAGACCCAGTACTTC.

This clone was seen just once. The V and J genes are TRBV6-1 and TRBJ2-1; possible D gene TRBD1, 5 bases. CDR1 is MNHNS and CDR2 is SASEGT in the germline V gene. This CDR3 is built from 15 residues. Trimming left V 2 bases short and J 8 bases short, with 16 bases between. DNA of the CDR3: TGTGCCAGCAGTGAATCCCCGGCCAGGGCCCATGAGCAGTTCTTC. It is translated as CASSESPARAHEQFF.

This clone was observed once. The V call is TRBV7-2, the J call TRBJ2-1; D unclear. The CDR3 extends over 15 amino acids. Germline assignment: CDR1 SGHTA and CDR2 FQGNSA. Trimming took off 2 bases at V and 6 bases at J, with 14 bases between the two ends. The CDR3 loop reads CASSLKRTYSNEQFF. CDR3 DNA sequence: TGTGCCAGCAGCTTAAAGCGAACCTACAGCAATGAGCAGTTCTTC.

The V gene is TRBV12-3 or TRBV12-4, the J gene TRBJ1-2; D is undetermined. Deletions cut 4 bases from V and 5 bases from J, with 8 bases between. The CDR3 is made up of 12 amino acids. CDR3 amino acids: CASSSLVYGYTF. The CDR3 DNA is TGTGCCAGCAGTTCACTTGTTTATGGCTACACCTTC.

The J gene is TRBJ2-5, the V gene TRBV28; no clear D gene. Germline CDR1 MDHEN, CDR2 SYDVKM. Trimming pared 3 bases from V and 4 bases from J, leaving 3 bases between. The CDR3 has 11 amino acids. CDR3 region: CASSLAETQYF. The CDR3 DNA reads as TGTGCCAGCAGTTTGGCAGAGACCCAGTACTTC.

This clone has only one observation. This chain uses TRBV14 with TRBJ2-6; D gene unclear. The CDR3 has 14 amino acids. Germline assignment: CDR1 SGHDN and CDR2 FVKESK. V lost 1 base and J lost 3, with 4 bases in between. The CDR3 here is CASSQAGGANVLTF. Here the CDR3 DNA reads TGTGCCAGCAGCCAAGCGGGTGGGGCCAACGTCCTGACTTTC.

The J gene is TRBJ1-3, the V gene TRBV28, with TRBD1 as a possible D gene (5 bases). Deletions cut 3 bases from V and 0 bases from J, with 9 bases between. CDR1 MDHEN and CDR2 SYDVKM come from the germline V gene. This CDR3 comprises 15 residues. The CDR3 region has the DNA TGTGCCAGCAGTTTGCGCGGGGGCTCTGGAAACACCATATATTTT. Translated: CASSLRGGSGNTIYF.

The table lists this clone with a count of one. V usage is TRBV19 and J usage is TRBJ2-1; D is undetermined. The germline V and J ends were trimmed by 0 bases and 1 base, with 10 bases remaining between them. This CDR3 contains 16 residues. Germline lookup yields CDR1 LNHDA and CDR2 SQIVND (reference sequence). The CDR3, as DNA: TGTGCCAGTAGTATAGAAGCCCTGAGGTCCTACAATGAGCAGTTCTTC. It specifies CASSIEALRSYNEQFF. Based on the CDR3 plus reference TRBV19 and TRBJ2-1, the full variable domain is DGGITQSPKYLFRKEGQNVTLSCEQNLNHDAMYWYRQDPGQGLRLIYYSQIVNDFQKGDIAEGYSVSREKKESFPLTVTSAQKNPTAFYLCASSIEALRSYNEQFFGPGTRLTVL.

The chain recombines TRBV2 with TRBJ2-3; D possibly corresponds to TRBD2 (8 bases). This CDR3 contains 17 residues. Trimming stripped 9 bases from V and 4 bases from J, with 26 bases between. Germline V gene sequence: CDR1 SNHLY, CDR2 FYNNEI. CDR3 protein: CARGTGVSSGRADTQYF. CDR3 sequence (DNA): TGTGCCAGAGGAACAGGGGTCTCCAGCGGGAGAGCAGATACGCAGTATTTT. The whole variable domain, filled in from reference TRBV2 and TRBJ2-3, reads EPEVTQTPSHQVTQMGQEVILRCVPISNHLYFYWYRQILGQKVEFLVSFYNNEISEKSEIFDDQFSVERPDGSNFTLKIRSTKLEDSAMYFCARGTGVSSGRADTQYFGPGTRLTVL.

This sequence joins TRBV19 and TRBJ2-7; perhaps TRBD2 as D (6 bases). CDR1 and CDR2 (germline): LNHDA, SQIVND (reference sequence). CDR3 length: 15 amino acids. V gave up 1 base and J gave up 0 bases, with 10 bases separating them. CDR3 DNA: TGTGCCAGTAGTATAGCCCGGGGGAGCTCCTACGAGCAGTACTTC. Its protein is CASSIARGSSYEQYF.

This chain connects TRBV7-8 to TRBJ2-1; D remains unclear. V shed 1 base and J shed 10 bases, with 11 bases lying between them. The CDR3 length is 13 residues. From germline, CDR1 is SGHVS and CDR2 FQNEAQ. The CDR3, as DNA: TGTGCCAGCAGCTTAGGCTCGACTTGGGAGCAGTTCTTC. Translated: CASSLGSTWEQFF.

This sequence joins TRBV5-5 and TRBJ2-1, with D possibly matching TRBD1 (6 bases). The CDR3 runs 15 residues. V lost 5 bases, J lost 9 bases, and 21 bases lay in between. CDR1 is SGHKS, CDR2 YYEKEE, per germline (reference sequence). In nucleotides, the CDR3 is TGTGCCAGCAGAACTCGGGTGACGGGACAAAGTGAGCAGTTCTTC. The encoded protein is CASRTRVTGQSEQFF.